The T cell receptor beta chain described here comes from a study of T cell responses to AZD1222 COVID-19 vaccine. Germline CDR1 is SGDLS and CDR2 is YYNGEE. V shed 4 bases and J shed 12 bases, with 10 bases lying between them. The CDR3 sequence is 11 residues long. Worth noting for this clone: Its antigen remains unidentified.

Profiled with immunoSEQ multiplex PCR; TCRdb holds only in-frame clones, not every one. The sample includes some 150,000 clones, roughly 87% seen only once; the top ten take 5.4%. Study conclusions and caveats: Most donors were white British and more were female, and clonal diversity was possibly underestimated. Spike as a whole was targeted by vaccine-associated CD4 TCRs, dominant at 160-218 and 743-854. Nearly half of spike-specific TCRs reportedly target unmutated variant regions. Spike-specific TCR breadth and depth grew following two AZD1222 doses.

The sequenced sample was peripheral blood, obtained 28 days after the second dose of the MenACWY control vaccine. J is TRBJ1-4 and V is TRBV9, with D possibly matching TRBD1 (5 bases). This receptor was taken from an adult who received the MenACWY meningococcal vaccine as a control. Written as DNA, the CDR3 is TGTGCCAGCAGCCCTGGGGCCGAACTGTTTTTT. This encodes CASSPGAELFF.